The 20 T cell receptor beta chains listed next were all sequenced from one sample in a study of T cell clonality in common variable immunodeficiency. Assay used: immunoSEQ multiplex PCR; TCRdb lists only in-frame clones, some missing. This sample comprises about 52,000 clones, none seen once only. Input material: peripheral blood mononuclear cells. The receptors were gathered from a person between 18 and 75 years old in good health.

This clone has only a few counts. The read ends 3 residues before the CDR3 terminus; that terminus is restored from the germline J gene. The chain employs TRBV2 and TRBJ2-5, with 9 bases aligning to TRBD2. The length of the CDR3 is 15 residues. The germline V gene encodes CDR1 SNHLY and CDR2 FYNNEI. After removal of 4 bases from V and 7 bases from J, the junction contained 10 bases not matched to a gene. This chain's CDR3 is CASSAPPGGRATQYF. The covered CDR3 bases are TGTGCCAGCAGTGCCCCCCCCGGCGGGAGGGCGACC. The full variable domain, in which reference TRBV2 and TRBJ2-5 provide the parts outside the CDR3, is EPEVTQTPSHQVTQMGQEVILRCVPISNHLYFYWYRQILGQKVEFLVSFYNNEISEKSEIFDDQFSVERPDGSNFTLKIRSTKLEDSAMYFCASSAPPGGRATQYFGPGTRLLVL.

This clone was counted between two and nine times. The read falls 3 residues short of the CDR3 end, and the missing part is taken from the germline J gene. This chain connects TRBV18 to TRBJ2-3; D perhaps matches TRBD1 (5 bases). CDR3 length: 15 amino acids. The germline CDR1 and CDR2 sequences are KGHSH and LQKENI. The chain's CDR3 is CASSPDSYGNQPQYF. The sequenced part of the CDR3 DNA is TGTGCCAGCTCACCTGACAGTTACGGCAATCAGCCG.

This clone has a count of ten or more. The CDR3 is cut off 3 residues early in the read; its end comes from the germline J gene. This chain joins TRBV7-3 and TRBJ2-5; TRBD1 agrees at 8 bases. V gave up 2 bases and J gave up 5 bases; unmatched junction bases: 10. The length of the CDR3 is 16 residues. Germline CDR1 SGHTA, CDR2 FQGTGA. The CDR3 sequence: CASSLSGQGGWETQYF. The sequenced part of the CDR3 DNA is TGTGCCAGCAGCTTATCCGGACAGGGTGGTTGGGAGACC.

This clone was counted only a few times. The read ends 3 residues early relative to the CDR3; the germline J gene fills the gap. The identical CDR3 is also encoded by other nucleotide sequences in the sample. V is TRBV18 and J is TRBJ1-3; perhaps TRBD1 as D (5 bases). The V gene's germline CDR1 is KGHSH and CDR2 LQKENI. This CDR3 spans 15 amino acids. V was pared by 2 bases and J by 0 bases, with 8 bases between. The sequenced CDR3 bases are TGTGCCAGCTCACCAACACAGGCCTCTGGAAACACC. Translating it yields CASSPTQASGNT. The full CDR3 reads CASSPTQASGNTIYF.

This clone was detected many times. CDR3 in amino acids: CASSGGTSGGLETQYF. The part of the CDR3 DNA that was read is TGTGCCAGTAGTGGTGGGACTAGCGGGGGGCTCGAGACC. The chain links TRBV19 to TRBJ2-5; 15 bases align to TRBD2. From the germline J gene comes the end of the CDR3, since the read stops 3 residues before it. Trimming at V came to 5 bases and at J to 5 bases, leaving 6 bases not matched to a gene. Germline CDR1 reads LNHDA; CDR2 reads SQIVND (reference sequence). This CDR3 contains 16 residues.

This clone came up many times. The read ends 3 residues shy of where the CDR3 ends; the end is completed using the germline J gene. The chain has TRBV19 and TRBJ2-2; 10 bases map to TRBD2. Germline assignment: CDR1 LNHDA and CDR2 SQIVND (reference sequence). With V trimmed by 4 bases and J by 10 bases, 9 bases remained unmatched. The CDR3 sequence is 15 residues long. CDR3 DNA (partial): TGTGCCAGTAGTAAAGTGCTAGCGGGAGCGGCGGAG. This translates into CASSKVLAGAAE. The CDR3 as a whole reads CASSKVLAGAAELFF. The full variable domain, in which reference TRBV19 and TRBJ2-2 provide the parts outside the CDR3, is DGGITQSPKYLFRKEGQNVTLSCEQNLNHDAMYWYRQDPGQGLRLIYYSQIVNDFQKGDIAEGYSVSREKKESFPLTVTSAQKNPTAFYLCASSKVLAGAAELFFGEGSRLTVL.

The table lists this clone with many counts. The read gets to within 3 residues of the CDR3 end, and the germline J gene fills in the rest. The chain carries TRBV9 and TRBJ2-7, with TRBD2 identical over 8 bases. Germline-derived CDR1 and CDR2 are SGDLS and YYNGEE. Unmatched junction bases numbered 10, after V lost 3 bases and J lost 5 bases. This CDR3 contains 15 residues. The CDR3 protein is CASSAEAGDPHEQYF. The CDR3 bases that were read are TGTGCCAGCAGCGCCGAAGCGGGAGATCCCCACGAG. Complete variable domain (other parts from reference TRBV9 and TRBJ2-7): DSGVTQTPKHLITATGQRVTLRCSPRSGDLSVYWYQQSLDQGLQFLIQYYNGEERAKGNILERFSAQQFPDLHSELNLSSLELGDSALYFCASSAEAGDPHEQYFGPGTRLTVT.

At least ten counts were recorded for this clone. Read data end 3 residues before the CDR3 end; the end is taken from the germline J gene. The gene calls are TRBV10-1 and TRBJ2-2; 8 positions agree with TRBD1. Germline V gene lookup returns CDR1 WNHNN and CDR2 SYGVQD (reference sequence). With V trimmed by 5 bases and J by 4 bases, 6 bases remained unmatched. CDR3 length: 15 residues. CDR3 bases read: TGCGCCAGCAGTAGGACAGGGAGAAGCACCGGGGAG. Translating gives CASSRTGRSTGE. The full CDR3 is CASSRTGRSTGELFF.

This clone was picked up many times. The CDR3 is cut off 3 residues early in the read; its end comes from the germline J gene. The genes are TRBV19 and TRBJ2-5, with TRBD2 identical over 9 bases. The germline V gene encodes CDR1 LNHDA and CDR2 SQIVND (reference sequence). The ends lost 5 bases at V and 4 bases at J; junction bases unmatched: 8. The CDR3 sequence is 15 residues long. CDR3 bases read: TGTGCCAGTAGTTCTAGCGGGATGCCGCGAGAGACC. Residues: CASSSSGMPRET. The complete CDR3 reads CASSSSGMPRETQYF.

Points on this clone: The missing CDR3 end, 3 residues past where the read stops, is filled in from the germline J gene. This sequence joins TRBV19 and TRBJ1-5; 11 bases align to TRBD1. V gave up 10 bases and J gave up 1 base; unmatched junction bases: 9. The CDR3 length is 16 residues. Germline assignment: CDR1 LNHDA and CDR2 SQIVND (reference sequence). This CDR3 is CATSGQGGGSNQPQHF. The DNA read from the CDR3 is TGTGCCACCTCGGGACAGGGGGGCGGCAGCAATCAGCCC.

This clone was seen repeatedly, ten times or more. The read ends 3 residues before the CDR3 terminus; that terminus is restored from the germline J gene. The chain has TRBV7-8 and TRBJ1-2; tentatively, D is TRBD1 (5 bases). This CDR3 region has 17 residues. Germline lookup yields CDR1 SGHVS and CDR2 FQNEAQ. Between the trimmed V and J ends, which lost 0 bases and 6 bases, there was a span of 20 bases. This CDR3 is CASSLALGRVGLDGYTF. The covered CDR3 bases are TGTGCCAGCAGCTTAGCCTTGGGAAGGGTGGGGCTAGATGGC.

This clone was found many times. The read ends 3 residues before the CDR3 terminus; that terminus is restored from the germline J gene. The sample holds other DNA sequences that translate to the same CDR3. V is TRBV5-1 and J is TRBJ2-3; 7 positions agree with TRBD1. The CDR3 spans 14 residues. Trimming took 2 bases from V and 5 from J; bases not matched to a gene: 5. The V gene's germline CDR1 is SGHRS and CDR2 YFSETQ. The CDR3 DNA, read in part, is TGCGCCAGCAGCTTCGGCAGGGGGTTAGATACG. This gives the protein CASSFGRGLDT. The entire CDR3 protein reads CASSFGRGLDTQYF.

This clone was seen at least ten times. The DNA ends 3 residues before the CDR3 does, and the rest of the CDR3 is filled in from the germline J gene. This chain links TRBV5-1 with TRBJ1-1; D is unclear. Germline loops: CDR1 SGHRS, CDR2 YFSETQ. The ends were cut back, 3 bases at V and 1 base at J, with 7 bases in the middle. The CDR3 is 13 residues long. Incomplete CDR3 DNA: TGCGCCAGCAGCTCTGACTGGAACACTGAA. The encoded protein is CASSSDWNTE. The full CDR3 reads CASSSDWNTEAFF.

This clone has a count of ten or more. The sequence runs out 3 residues before the end of the CDR3; the remainder is reconstructed from the germline J gene. This sequence joins TRBV12-3 or TRBV12-4 and TRBJ2-7; 7 positions match TRBD1. Trimming cost V 7 bases and J 2 bases; bases outside gene matches: 8. There are 14 residues in the CDR3. The CDR3 region is CASTPDRAPYEQYF. Partial CDR3 DNA: TGTGCCAGCACCCCCGACAGGGCTCCCTACGAG.

This clone was counted ten times or more. Sequencing ends 3 residues short of the CDR3 end; the germline J gene provides the rest. V is TRBV6-1 and J is TRBJ1-4; 9 bases agree with TRBD1. The CDR3 consists of 14 residues. Germline assignment: CDR1 MNHNS and CDR2 SASEGT. J gave up 8 bases and V 1 base, and 2 bases lay outside the gene matches. The CDR3 here is CASSEGQGGEKLFF. The sequenced part of the CDR3 DNA is TGTGCCAGCAGTGAAGGACAGGGGGGAGAAAAA.

The sample holds a few counts of this clone. The CDR3 end lies 3 residues beyond the end of the read and is filled in from the germline J gene. The gene calls are TRBV5-1 and TRBJ2-3, with D tentatively TRBD1 (7 bases). CDR3 length equals 14 residues. CDR1 is SGHRS, CDR2 YFSETQ, per germline. CDR3 in amino acids: CASSLDTRGETQYF. The DNA read from the CDR3 is TGCGCCAGCAGCTTAGATACCAGGGGGGAGACG.

Many counts were recorded for this clone. The CDR3 goes on 3 residues after the read ends, and that part is filled in from the germline J gene. The gene calls are TRBV6-1 and TRBJ1-1; D perhaps matches TRBD1 (5 bases). The V gene's germline CDR1 is MNHNS and CDR2 SASEGT. CDR3 size: 15 residues. Deletions cut 1 base from V and 4 bases from J, with 13 bases between. CDR3 residues: CASSEVGGVGTEAFF. Incomplete CDR3 DNA: TGTGCCAGCAGTGAAGTCGGGGGAGTGGGCACTGAA.

This clone appeared a few times. The missing CDR3 end, 3 residues past where the read stops, is filled in from the germline J gene. The chain combines TRBV7-8 with TRBJ1-1, with 8 bases identical to TRBD1. J lost 3 bases, V lost 5 bases, and 2 bases had no gene match. The CDR3 length is 13 residues. Germline V gene sequence: CDR1 SGHVS, CDR2 FQNEAQ. The sequenced CDR3 bases are TGTGCCAGCAGCGTACAGGGGGACACTGAA. Its translation is CASSVQGDTE. The whole CDR3 sequence is CASSVQGDTEAFF.

In this sample, this clone turned up a few times. The CDR3 end is not reached by the read, which stops 3 residues before it; the germline J gene fills it in. This rearrangement joins TRBV7-9 to TRBJ2-1, with a possible D match to TRBD2 (6 bases). Looked up from germline, CDR1 is SEHNR and CDR2 is FQNEAQ (reference sequence). The CDR3 is made up of 14 amino acids. V lost 5 bases, J lost 6 bases, and 14 bases lay in between. The part of the CDR3 DNA that was read is TGTGCCAGCAGCGGCGGAGGCGGGATCAATGAG. This codes for CASSGGGGINE. The entire CDR3 is CASSGGGGINEQFF.

This clone showed up just a few times. Incomplete CDR3 DNA: TGTGCCTGGAGTTACCCCGCAACTAATGAAAAG. Translating gives CAWSYPATNEK. Given in full, the CDR3 is CAWSYPATNEKLFF. The chain couples TRBV30 to TRBJ2-2; D remains ambiguous. The sequence runs out 3 residues before the end of the CDR3; the remainder is reconstructed from the germline J gene. CDR1 and CDR2 (germline): GTSNPN, SVGIG (reference sequence). The CDR3 contains 14 residues.